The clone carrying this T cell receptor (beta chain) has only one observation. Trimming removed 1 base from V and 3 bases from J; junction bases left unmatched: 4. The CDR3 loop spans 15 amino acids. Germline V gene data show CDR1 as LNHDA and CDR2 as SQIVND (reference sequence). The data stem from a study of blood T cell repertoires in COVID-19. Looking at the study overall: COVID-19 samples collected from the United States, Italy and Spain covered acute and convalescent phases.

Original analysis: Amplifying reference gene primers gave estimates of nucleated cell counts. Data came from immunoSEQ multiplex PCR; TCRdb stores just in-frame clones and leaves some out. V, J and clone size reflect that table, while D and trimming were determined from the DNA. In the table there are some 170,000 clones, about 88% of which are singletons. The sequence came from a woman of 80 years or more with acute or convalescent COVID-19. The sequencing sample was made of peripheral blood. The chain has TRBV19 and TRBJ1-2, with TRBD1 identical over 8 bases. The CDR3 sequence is CASSIVATGDYGYTF. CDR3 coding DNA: TGTGCCAGTAGTATAGTAGCGACAGGGGACTATGGCTACACCTTC. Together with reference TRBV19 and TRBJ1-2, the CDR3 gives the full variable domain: DGGITQSPKYLFRKEGQNVTLSCEQNLNHDAMYWYRQDPGQGLRLIYYSQIVNDFQKGDIAEGYSVSREKKESFPLTVTSAQKNPTAFYLCASSIVATGDYGYTFGSGTRLTVV.